This TCR beta chain was sequenced for a study of Graves' ophthalmopathy and Graves' hyperthyroidism. Beta-chain TCR CDR3 regions were amplified from RNA transcripts. HTBI-primed first-round RT-PCR preceded second-round multiplex PCR. One entry per CDR3 protein results from TCRdb running MiXCR on the multiplex PCR reads. The repertoire has roughly 500,000 distinct CDR3 sequences, 13% to 15% of them found once; the top ten carry about 9.4%. This clonotype has at least ten counts. Symptoms, serum thyroxine and TRAb, thyroid ultrasound, and orbital computed tomography formed the diagnostic basis. Germline V gene data show CDR1 as MNHEY and CDR2 as SMNVEV (reference sequence). This CDR3 is built from 16 residues. The V end lost 5 bases, the J end lost 5 bases, and 18 bases lay between the germline ends.

The clonotype comes from a woman aged 25 to 39 with Graves' ophthalmopathy. V is TRBV27 and J is TRBJ2-2; possible D gene TRBD1, 7 bases. Sequencing used blood. The CDR3 here is CASSPNAGGPTGELFF. The CDR3 DNA is TGTGCCAGCAGTCCGAACGCAGGGGGGCCTACCGGGGAGCTGTTTTTT.